A single sample gave rise to the 30 T cell receptor beta chains below, sequenced in a study of CD8+CD57+ T cells in acquired aplastic anemia (dated by TCRdb to the late 2010s). The patients picked for sequencing were ones in whom flow cytometry had shown an expansion of CD8+CD57+ cells. Reads for this sample came from an Illumina HiSeq 2000. Profiling of TCR beta VDJ combinations and CDR3 sequences used genomic DNA as the template. TCRdb itself trimmed the public reads at Q25 with fastp, ran MiXCR and retained productive beta chains. Rows matching on CDR3 protein sequence are summarized as one entry with the most common DNA and genes. Within this sample are 200,000 or so distinct CDR3 sequences, with under 50% of them counted one time only. About 20% of the sample comes from the top ten. Sequencing was done on a sample of sorted CD4+, CD8+, or CD8+CD57+ T cells (not recorded which) from PBMCs. The receptor source for this set is a human donor with aplastic anemia.

The rearrangement joins TRBV25-1 to TRBJ1-2; possible D gene TRBD1, 6 bases. The germline V gene has CDR1 MGHDK and CDR2 SYGVNS. The CDR3 is made up of 12 amino acids. Trimming left V 8 bases short and J 3 bases short, with 10 bases between. The CDR3 coding sequence is TGTGCCAGCGTAGGGGGAGACTATGGCTACACCTTC. Translating it yields CASVGGDYGYTF.

This clonotype was seen ten or more times. The V gene is TRBV19, the J gene TRBJ2-3; no clear D. This CDR3 comprises 15 residues. Trimming took 6 bases from V and 1 from J, leaving 14 bases between them. CDR1 is LNHDA, CDR2 SQIVND, per germline (reference sequence). Here the CDR3 reads CASSTGRTRTDTQYF. DNA for the CDR3: TGTGCCAGTAGCACGGGCAGGACCCGCACAGATACGCAGTATTTT.

This chain connects TRBV7-8 to TRBJ2-7; 15 bases map to TRBD2. Unmatched junction bases numbered 6, after V lost 5 bases and J lost 7 bases. The CDR3 has 15 amino acids. The germline gives CDR1 SGHVS, CDR2 FQNEAQ. This CDR3 reads CASSPRTSGGEEQYF. The CDR3 nucleotides read TGTGCCAGCAGCCCCCGGACTAGCGGGGGGGAAGAGCAGTACTTC.

This clonotype was seen at least ten times. The chain has TRBV30 and TRBJ1-6; D is perhaps TRBD1 (5 bases). In germline, CDR1 is GTSNPN, CDR2 SVGIG (reference sequence). This CDR3 has 13 residues. V was clipped by 1 base and J by 7 bases, with 8 bases between them. The CDR3 DNA reads TGTGCCTGGAGTGGGACACCCAATTCACCCCTCCACTTT. Protein sequence: CAWSGTPNSPLHF. Supplemented by reference TRBV30 and TRBJ1-6, the full variable domain reads SQTIHQWPATLVQPVGSPLSLECTVEGTSNPNLYWYRQAAGRGLQLLFYSVGIGQISSEVPQNLSASRPQDRQFILSSKKLLLSDSGFYLCAWSGTPNSPLHFGNGTRLTVT.

Worth noting for this clonotype: One end of the junction fails to match germline, which may point to a read error. V usage is TRBV3-1 and J usage is TRBJ1-2, with TRBD1 as a possible D gene (6 bases). This CDR3 contains 15 residues. Germline-derived CDR1 and CDR2 are LGHDT and YNNKEL (reference sequence). In DNA, the CDR3 is TGTGCCAGCAGGCTTGGTACGGGGGCGCCGGGAGGCTGCACCTTC. Translating gives CASRLGTGAPGGCTF.

The chain has TRBV30 and TRBJ1-1, with D possibly being TRBD1 (6 bases). The ends were cut back, 2 bases at V and 6 bases at J, with 13 bases in the middle. The CDR3 is 13 amino acids. Germline loops: CDR1 GTSNPN, CDR2 SVGIG (reference sequence). This chain's CDR3 is CAWSLKKGAEAFF. The CDR3 DNA reads TGTGCCTGGAGTCTGAAGAAGGGGGCTGAAGCTTTCTTT.

This clonotype was counted ten times or more. The J gene is TRBJ1-2, the V gene TRBV12-3 or TRBV12-4, with 8 bases lining up with TRBD1. This CDR3 is 13 amino acids long. The V gene end was trimmed by 7 bases and the J gene end by 5 bases; junction bases not matched to a gene: 6. Here the CDR3 reads CASTRTGQYGYTF. CDR3 coding DNA: TGTGCCAGCACCCGGACAGGGCAATATGGCTACACCTTC.

This clonotype was counted once. V is TRBV5-1 and J is TRBJ1-2; TRBD1 matches at 7 bases. In germline, CDR1 is SGHRS, CDR2 YFSETQ. The CDR3 totals 16 residues. J gave up 8 bases and V 0 bases, and 13 bases lay outside the gene matches. In nucleotides, the CDR3 is TGCGCCAGCAGCTTGGTCTCAGGGGGACCAACAAGAGGCTACACCTTC. Amino acids: CASSLVSGGPTRGYTF.

In its sample, this clonotype was seen a few times. This chain joins TRBV29-1 and TRBJ2-7; D is undetermined. The V and J ends lost 7 bases and 3 bases respectively, with 10 bases between them. Per the germline V gene, CDR1 is SQVTM and CDR2 is ANQGSEA. This CDR3 is built from 11 residues. The CDR3 region has the DNA TGCAGCGCCAGTAATTTCTACGAGCAGTACTTC. This translates into CSASNFYEQYF.

V gene TRBV19 combines with J gene TRBJ1-2, with 12 bases fitting TRBD1. Per the germline V gene, CDR1 is LNHDA and CDR2 is SQIVND (reference sequence). The CDR3 spans 16 residues. Trimming at V came to 5 bases and at J to 8 bases, leaving 12 bases not matched to a gene. This chain's CDR3 is CASSPTGTGGVGGYTF. The CDR3 DNA reads TGTGCCAGTAGTCCCACCGGGACAGGGGGCGTAGGCGGCTACACCTTC.

About this clonotype itself: A single base separates this from a much larger clone, so it may be a read error. The rearrangement uses TRBV27 and TRBJ2-2; a possible D gene is TRBD1 (6 bases). The germline V gene has CDR1 MNHEY and CDR2 SMNVEV (reference sequence). CDR3 length: 14 amino acids. The CDR3 reads CASTINRDTGELSF. The CDR3 DNA sequence: TGTGCCAGCACCATCAACCGGGACACCGGGGAGCTGTCTTTT.

Comment on this clonotype: One end of the junction varies from germline; a read error may be responsible. This chain links TRBV7-9 with TRBJ1-4, with D perhaps matching TRBD1 (5 bases). The CDR3 spans 14 residues. The germline gives CDR1 SEHNR, CDR2 FQNEAQ (reference sequence). The CDR3 DNA sequence: TGTGCCAGCAGCTTGGGGACGGTAGATGAAAAACTGCCTTTT. Its protein is CASSLGTVDEKLPF.

There are many counts of this clonotype. The chain joins TRBV2 to TRBJ2-1; no clear D gene. The CDR3 extends over 15 amino acids. The ends were cut back, 3 bases at V and 5 bases at J, with 14 bases in the middle. Germline CDR1 SNHLY, CDR2 FYNNEI. The CDR3 region is CASSEGLSLNNEQFF. DNA for the CDR3: TGTGCCAGCAGTGAGGGCCTTTCTCTAAACAATGAGCAGTTCTTC.

This clonotype showed up many times. The chain uses TRBV5-1 and TRBJ2-3; D not resolved. The CDR3 loop spans 14 amino acids. The ends were cut back, 4 bases at V and 1 base at J, with 10 bases in the middle. Per the germline V gene, CDR1 is SGHRS and CDR2 is YFSETQ. CDR3 sequence: CASSLSIGTDTQYF. In DNA form, the CDR3 reads TGCGCCAGCAGCCTATCTATTGGCACAGATACGCAGTATTTT.

Points on this clonotype: The CDR3 end shows no conserved phenylalanine or tryptophan, and so a read error is likely. The DNA is omitted, as the CDR3 cannot be located on it reliably, and the CDR3 follows TCRdb's listing. J is TRBJ1-2 and V is TRBV20-1. The CDR3 totals 9 residues, both ends included. Germline V CDR1 and CDR2: DFQATT, SNEGSKA (reference sequence). CDR3 loop: CSARDGYSY.

This clonotype was seen many times. The V and J genes are TRBV20-1 and TRBJ2-7, with D perhaps TRBD1 (6 bases). The CDR3 is 15 residues long. Trimming shortened V by 4 bases and J by 0 bases, and 16 bases separated the two germline ends. CDR1 and CDR2 from the germline V gene are DFQATT and SNEGSKA (reference sequence). CDR3 region: CSAIPLQGASYEQYF. For the CDR3, the DNA is TGCAGTGCTATTCCCTTACAGGGTGCCTCCTACGAGCAGTACTTC.

This rearrangement joins TRBV6-2 or TRBV6-3 to TRBJ1-3; D remains unclear. The V end lost 1 base, the J end lost 0 bases, and 10 bases lay between the germline ends. Germline V gives CDR1 MNHEY, CDR2 SVGEGT. The CDR3 covers 16 residues. CDR3 nucleotide sequence: TGTGCCAGCAGTTACTACAATCCAAGCTCTGGAAACACCATATATTTT. Its translation: CASSYYNPSSGNTIYF.

The gene calls are TRBV7-9 and TRBJ1-2; 10 bases align to TRBD1. J lost 5 bases, V lost 5 bases, and 14 bases had no gene match. The CDR3 spans 17 residues. CDR1 is SEHNR and CDR2 is FQNEAQ in the germline V gene (reference sequence). The CDR3 protein is CASSRGTGDTRGYGYTF. The CDR3 DNA is TGTGCCAGCAGCCGTGGGACAGGGGACACCCGAGGATATGGCTACACCTTC.

This clonotype was counted at least ten times. This chain uses TRBV20-1 with TRBJ2-7, with 7 bases fitting TRBD1. The V and J ends lost 3 bases and 0 bases, in that order; junction bases with no gene match: 8. In germline, CDR1 is DFQATT, CDR2 SNEGSKA (reference sequence). The CDR3 totals 15 residues. This CDR3 reads CSASRQGQFSYEQYF. The DNA for the CDR3 is TGCAGTGCTAGCAGACAGGGTCAATTCTCCTACGAGCAGTACTTC.

The chain joins TRBV24-1 to TRBJ2-2; 10 nucleotides line up with TRBD1. CDR1 and CDR2 from the germline V gene are KGHDR and SFDVKD. This CDR3 is 14 amino acids long. The V gene end was trimmed by 8 bases and the J gene end by 5 bases; junction bases not matched to a gene: 4. The CDR3 DNA reads as TGTGCCACCAACGGACAGGGGGGGACCGGGGAGCTGTTTTTT. Translating it yields CATNGQGGTGELFF.

As concerns this clonotype: A read error may produce the germline difference seen at one junction end. V usage is TRBV2 and J usage is TRBJ1-2; D not certain. This CDR3 comprises 14 residues. Germline V gene sequence: CDR1 SNHLY, CDR2 FYNNEI. Here the CDR3 DNA reads TGTGCCAGCAGTGAAGCGCCCGGGGTCGGTGGCAACATCTTC. Translated, it gives CASSEAPGVGGNIF.

This clonotype came up many times. This rearrangement joins TRBV6-5 to TRBJ2-6; the match to TRBD1 covers 11 bases. CDR3 length: 16 amino acids. V shed 5 bases, J shed 2 bases, and the junction held 2 bases outside the gene matches. CDR1 and CDR2 from the germline V gene are MNHEY and SVGAGI. The CDR3 here is CASSGTGGTGANVLTF. In DNA form, the CDR3 reads TGTGCCAGCAGTGGGACAGGGGGAACTGGGGCCAACGTCCTGACTTTC.

In the case of this clonotype: This may be a read error: a much more frequent sequence differs by one nucleotide. It is likely a read error, because the conserved phenylalanine at the end of the CDR3 is missing. CDR3 nucleotide sequence: TGTGCCAGCAGTCTCAGGACAGGGGGGAATTCACCCCTCCACCTT. Its protein is CASSLRTGGNSPLHL. The J gene is TRBJ1-6, the V gene TRBV6-2 or TRBV6-3; 10 positions agree with TRBD1. V lost 5 bases to trimming and J lost 7 bases; unmatched junction nucleotides: 5. Germline CDR1 MNHEY, CDR2 SVGEGT. This CDR3 has 15 residues.

The J gene is TRBJ2-5, the V gene TRBV25-1; 13 nucleotides align to TRBD2. CDR3 length: 16 residues. Per the germline V gene, CDR1 is MGHDK and CDR2 is SYGVNS. V trimming: 8 bases; J trimming: 5 bases; junction bases outside the gene matches: 11. The CDR3 region has the DNA TGTGCCAGCGAAACGACTAGCGGGAGGTTTCAGGAGACCCAGTACTTC. Its translation is CASETTSGRFQETQYF.

The chain links TRBV29-1 to TRBJ1-2, with 7 nucleotides matching TRBD1. The junction had 12 bases not matched to a gene; V was cut back by 6 bases and J by 11 bases. Germline assignment: CDR1 SQVTM and CDR2 ANQGSEA. The CDR3 length is 12 residues. CDR3 residues: CSVRSETGPYTF. CDR3 DNA: TGCAGCGTGAGGTCCGAGACAGGGCCATACACCTTC.

The rearrangement uses TRBV6-6 and TRBJ1-6, with a possible D match to TRBD1 (5 bases). The CDR3 is 14 residues long. The V gene's germline CDR1 is MNHNY and CDR2 SVGAGI (reference sequence). With 4 bases removed from V and 6 bases from J, the gap between germline ends came to 10 bases. The CDR3 reads CASSSRQLNSPLHF. The CDR3, as DNA: TGTGCCAGCAGTTCAAGACAGCTTAATTCACCCCTCCACTTT.

Only one count was recorded for this clonotype. This may come from a read error, since a much larger clone is one base off. The J gene is TRBJ2-3, the V gene TRBV12-3 or TRBV12-4, with TRBD2 identical over 7 bases. The CDR3 runs to 16 residues. The CDR3 sequence is CAGSLGRLASIDTQYF. In DNA, the CDR3 is TGTGCCGGCAGTTTAGGAAGACTAGCAAGCATTGATACGCAGTATTTT.

The gene calls are TRBV7-3 and TRBJ1-2, with D possibly matching TRBD1 (5 bases). The CDR3 contains 19 residues. V lost 5 bases to trimming and J lost 2 bases, with 27 bases between them. Germline V gene sequence: CDR1 SGHTA, CDR2 FQGTGA. Here the CDR3 DNA reads TGTGCCAGCAGCGGTCCACCGGGGAGCGGGGCAATTCGGAACTATGGCTACACCTTC. It codes for CASSGPPGSGAIRNYGYTF.

V gene TRBV24-1 combines with J gene TRBJ2-5; TRBD1 matches 9 bases. The germline V gene encodes CDR1 KGHDR and CDR2 SFDVKD. The CDR3 consists of 15 residues. V trimming: 3 bases; J trimming: 4 bases; junction bases outside the gene matches: 5. The CDR3, as DNA: TGTGCCACCAGTGATATAGGACAGGGGTTAGAGACCCAGTACTTC. This sequence encodes CATSDIGQGLETQYF.

The V call is TRBV6-6, the J call TRBJ1-4; D is undetermined. Germline loops: CDR1 MNHNY, CDR2 SVGAGI (reference sequence). Deletions cut 11 bases from V and 7 bases from J, with 20 bases between. The CDR3 extends over 14 amino acids. CDR3 nucleotides: TGTGCCGGAAAGGACGGAGGCTCTGGTGAAAAACTGTTTTTT. Translation: CAGKDGGSGEKLFF.